The 22 T cell receptor beta chains given below trace back to one sample, sequenced in a study of blood T cell repertoires in COVID-19. TCRdb's table, derived via immunoSEQ multiplex PCR, lists solely in-frame clones and lacks some. The profile shows around 190,000 clones, roughly 84% of them singletons. Material: peripheral blood. The receptors originated from a man over 45 with COVID-19, enrolled during active disease.

In its sample, this clone was seen once. CDR3 DNA: TGTGCCAGCAGCCGGACTAGGGCGAACACCGGGGAGCTGTTTTTT. It yields the protein CASSRTRANTGELFF. The chain uses TRBV9 and TRBJ2-2; 7 bases map to TRBD2. From germline, CDR1 is SGDLS and CDR2 YYNGEE. The CDR3 length is 15 residues. The V segment lost 4 bases and the J segment 0 bases; nucleotides outside the gene matches: 3.

The chain employs TRBV7-2 and TRBJ2-1; D is undetermined. The CDR3 loop spans 16 amino acids. Looked up from germline, CDR1 is SGHTA and CDR2 is FQGNSA. V was shortened by 6 bases and J by 8 bases, with 23 bases between the two germline ends. CDR3 bases: TGTGCCAGCAGTAATCCCGCAGCGAGTAAGAGAGATGAGCAGTTCTTC. It yields the protein CASSNPAASKRDEQFF.

This clone was counted a single time. The gene calls are TRBV29-1 and TRBJ2-1; D remains ambiguous. This CDR3 contains 12 residues. Deletions cut 4 bases from V and 4 bases from J, with 8 bases between. Germline V gene sequence: CDR1 SQVTM, CDR2 ANQGSEA. CDR3 sequence: CSVGQAYNEQFF. In DNA form, the CDR3 reads TGCAGCGTTGGCCAGGCTTACAATGAGCAGTTCTTC.

This clone was seen only once. The chain couples TRBV27 to TRBJ2-5; possibly TRBD2 for D (6 bases). The germline V gene has CDR1 MNHEY and CDR2 SMNVEV (reference sequence). V lost 5 bases to trimming and J lost 4 bases, with 11 bases between them. The CDR3 runs to 13 residues. The chain's CDR3 is CASSGGWAETQYF. DNA for the CDR3: TGTGCCAGCAGTGGGGGGTGGGCAGAGACCCAGTACTTC.

The chain couples TRBV24-1 to TRBJ2-1; perhaps TRBD2 as D (6 bases). The length of the CDR3 is 15 residues. Trimming pared 3 bases from V and 8 bases from J, leaving 16 bases between. Per the germline V gene, CDR1 is KGHDR and CDR2 is SFDVKD. The CDR3 coding sequence is TGTGCCACCAGTGATCCCGGAGGAGGGATCGATGAGCAGTTCTTC. This gives the protein CATSDPGGGIDEQFF.

In its sample, this clone was seen a few times. The chain has TRBV4-3 and TRBJ2-7; tentatively, D is TRBD1 (6 bases). The CDR3 is made up of 15 amino acids. Germline CDR1 is LGHNA and CDR2 is YSLEER. Trimming shortened V by 1 base and J by 5 bases, and 15 bases separated the two germline ends. CDR3: CASSQGAGVFNEQYF. DNA for the CDR3: TGCGCCAGCAGCCAAGGGGCAGGGGTGTTCAACGAGCAGTACTTC.

The rearrangement uses TRBV7-2 and TRBJ1-3; 8 positions agree with TRBD1. The junction had 3 bases not matched to a gene; V was cut back by 5 bases and J by 0 bases. This CDR3 contains 15 residues. Germline V lookup: CDR1 SGHTA, CDR2 FQGNSA. This CDR3 is CASSTDRASGNTIYF. As DNA, the CDR3 is TGTGCCAGCAGCACGGACAGGGCCTCTGGAAACACCATATATTTT.

The rearrangement joins TRBV27 to TRBJ2-1, with D possibly TRBD2 on 7 matching bases. Trimming took off 4 bases at V and 4 bases at J, with 17 bases between the two ends. The CDR3 totals 16 residues. The germline V gene encodes CDR1 MNHEY and CDR2 SMNVEV (reference sequence). The CDR3 region has the DNA TGTGCCAGCAGTTCTCCAGGCGCGGGGGCGTACAATGAGCAGTTCTTC. The encoded protein is CASSSPGAGAYNEQFF.

This sequence joins TRBV7-3 and TRBJ2-5, with 7 bases identical to TRBD1. CDR1 is SGHTA and CDR2 is FQGTGA in the germline V gene. The CDR3 extends over 15 amino acids. The ends lost 0 bases at V and 3 bases at J; junction bases unmatched: 4. The CDR3 DNA sequence: TGTGCCAGCAGCTTAACGGGGACAGATAAAGAGACCCAGTACTTC. Encoded protein: CASSLTGTDKETQYF.

This chain links TRBV7-6 with TRBJ1-4, with D perhaps TRBD1 (5 bases). CDR3 length: 16 residues. V was shortened by 1 base and J by 1 base, with 10 bases between the two germline ends. In germline, CDR1 is SGHVS, CDR2 FNYEAQ. The CDR3 DNA reads as TGTGCCAGCAGCTTAGGGGGCCTGAGAACTAATGAAAAACTGTTTTTT. Its protein product is CASSLGGLRTNEKLFF.

The table lists this clone with a count of one. This CDR3 is CASSTGLAGGKETQYF. CDR3 in DNA: TGTGCCAGCAGCACCGGACTAGCGGGGGGAAAAGAGACCCAGTACTTC. The chain is built from TRBV7-9 and TRBJ2-5, with TRBD2 matching over 14 bases. The CDR3 spans 16 residues. Trimming cost V 5 bases and J 3 bases; bases outside gene matches: 5. Per germline, CDR1 SEHNR and CDR2 FQNEAQ (reference sequence).

The genes are TRBV19 and TRBJ1-5; TRBD1 aligns across 10 bases. The V and J ends lost 5 bases and 6 bases, in that order; junction bases with no gene match: 4. Germline V lookup: CDR1 LNHDA, CDR2 SQIVND (reference sequence). The CDR3 totals 14 residues. Here the CDR3 reads CASSLGQGGQPQHF. The CDR3 DNA follows: TGTGCCAGTAGTCTCGGACAGGGGGGTCAGCCCCAGCATTTT.

V and J are TRBV6-4 and TRBJ2-1; TRBD2 matches at 7 bases. Germline V gene data show CDR1 as MRHNA and CDR2 as SNTAGT. V trimming: 4 bases; J trimming: 2 bases; junction bases outside the gene matches: 11. CDR3 length equals 17 residues. The CDR3 nucleotides are TGTGCCAGCAGTGCGAGGTCCAGCGGGGATACCTACAATGAGCAGTTCTTC. It translates to CASSARSSGDTYNEQFF.

This clone was recorded once. The chain recombines TRBV9 with TRBJ2-2; 7 bases agree with TRBD2. The CDR3 has 15 amino acids. CDR1 is SGDLS and CDR2 is YYNGEE in the germline V gene. V lost 0 bases and J lost 5; bases outside the gene matches: 4. The CDR3 loop is CASSVATSSTGELFF. CDR3 nucleotides: TGTGCCAGCAGCGTAGCGACTAGCAGTACCGGGGAGCTGTTTTTT.

Points on this clone: At one boundary the junction diverges from the germline segment, which might be a read error. The chain carries TRBV5-1 and TRBJ2-5; no firm D call. CDR1 is SGHRS, CDR2 YFSETQ, per germline. The CDR3 has 13 amino acids. The CDR3 nucleotides read TGCGCCAGCAGCTTCGTAGGTGGAGAGACCCAATACTTC. Its translation is CASSFVGGETQYF.

The chain uses TRBV28 and TRBJ2-3, with 8 bases aligning to TRBD2. Germline-derived CDR1 and CDR2 are MDHEN and SYDVKM. The J segment lost 2 bases and the V segment lost 3 bases, leaving 10 bases of the junction unmatched. The CDR3 consists of 17 residues. The DNA for the CDR3 is TGTGCCAGCAGTTTTGGGCGGGGGGCGATTCACACAGATACGCAGTATTTT. It is translated as CASSFGRGAIHTDTQYF.

V gene TRBV9 combines with J gene TRBJ2-3; 7 bases match TRBD1. The V segment lost 0 bases and the J segment 2 bases; nucleotides outside the gene matches: 9. Per the germline V gene, CDR1 is SGDLS and CDR2 is YYNGEE. This CDR3 spans 17 amino acids. The CDR3: CASSVEGADTYTDTQYF. The CDR3 nucleotides are TGTGCCAGCAGCGTAGAGGGGGCGGACACTTACACAGATACGCAGTATTTT.

V and J are TRBV7-9 and TRBJ2-2, with D possibly being TRBD1 (5 bases). This CDR3 is 15 amino acids long. CDR1 and CDR2 from the germline V gene are SEHNR and FQNEAQ (reference sequence). The ends were cut back, 3 bases at V and 3 bases at J, with 11 bases in the middle. CDR3 loop: CASSFEQAHTGELFF. CDR3 in DNA: TGTGCCAGCAGCTTCGAACAGGCCCACACCGGGGAGCTGTTTTTT.

The chain has TRBV3-1 (or the pseudogene TRBV3-2) and TRBJ2-6; TRBD1 aligns across 12 bases. The germline gives CDR1 LGHDT, CDR2 YNNKEL (reference sequence). The CDR3 is made up of 18 amino acids. Trimming took 1 base from V and 2 from J; bases not matched to a gene: 3. The CDR3 sequence: CASSQAGTGGAGANVLTF. In nucleotides, the CDR3 is TGTGCCAGCAGCCAAGCCGGGACAGGGGGCGCTGGGGCCAACGTCCTGACTTTC.

V gene TRBV4-2 combines with J gene TRBJ2-7; possible D gene TRBD1, 6 bases. The germline gives CDR1 LGHNA, CDR2 YNFKEQ. The CDR3 has 13 amino acids. With 4 bases removed from V and 2 bases from J, the gap between germline ends came to 9 bases. CDR3 loop: CASSRTEAYEQYF. The DNA for the CDR3 is TGTGCCAGCAGCCGGACAGAGGCCTACGAGCAGTACTTC.

With respect to this clone: The junction differs from germline at one of its ends, possibly a read error. The V gene is TRBV7-7, the J gene TRBJ2-3; 10 bases are shared with TRBD2. CDR3 length: 15 amino acids. Germline V CDR1 and CDR2: SSHAT, FNYEAQ (reference sequence). The CDR3 bases are TGTGCTAGCAGCTTAGGTGCTAGCGGGAGTGATACGCAGTATTTT. This translates into CASSLGASGSDTQYF.

V usage is TRBV3-1 (or the pseudogene TRBV3-2) and J usage is TRBJ1-2, with D maybe TRBD1 (6 bases). This CDR3 comprises 14 residues. V lost 0 bases, J lost 5 bases, and 10 bases lay in between. Germline loops: CDR1 LGHDT, CDR2 YNNKEL (reference sequence). The CDR3 here is CASSQEPRGYGYTF. The CDR3 coding sequence is TGTGCCAGCAGCCAAGAGCCCAGGGGTTATGGCTACACCTTC.